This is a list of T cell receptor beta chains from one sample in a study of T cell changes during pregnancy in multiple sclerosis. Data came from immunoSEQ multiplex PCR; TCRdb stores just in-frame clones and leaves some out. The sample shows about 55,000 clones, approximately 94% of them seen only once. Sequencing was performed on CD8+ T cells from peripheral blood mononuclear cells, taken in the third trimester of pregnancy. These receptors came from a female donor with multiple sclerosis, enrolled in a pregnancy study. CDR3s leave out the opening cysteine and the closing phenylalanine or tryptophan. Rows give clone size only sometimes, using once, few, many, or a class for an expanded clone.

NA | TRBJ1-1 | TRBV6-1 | ASSEVGIPRVEAF
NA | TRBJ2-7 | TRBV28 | ASRGAAYEQY
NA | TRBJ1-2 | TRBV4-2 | ASSPTAANYGYT
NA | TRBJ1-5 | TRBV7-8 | ASSPGQGARGDNQPQH
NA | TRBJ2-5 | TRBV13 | ASSHRDRETQETQY
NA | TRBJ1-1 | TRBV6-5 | ASSYSLAGESTEAF
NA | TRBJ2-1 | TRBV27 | ASSSLDLAEQF
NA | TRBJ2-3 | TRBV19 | ASSMRQGSDTQY
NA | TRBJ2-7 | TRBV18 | ASSPGQGSYEQY
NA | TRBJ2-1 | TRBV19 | ASTTMDSSYNEQF
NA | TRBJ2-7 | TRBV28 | ASSREDRGRYEQY
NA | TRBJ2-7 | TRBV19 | ASSSIWTSGLYEQY
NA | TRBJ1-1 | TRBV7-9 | ASDAGLHTEAF
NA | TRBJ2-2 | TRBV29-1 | SVEQGQGPNTGELF
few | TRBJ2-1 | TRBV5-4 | ASSLFQQENNEQF
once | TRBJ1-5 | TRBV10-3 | AISEETGLNQPQH
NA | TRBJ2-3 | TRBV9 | ASSVSGSAVDTQY
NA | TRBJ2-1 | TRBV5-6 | ASSFETVSYNEQF
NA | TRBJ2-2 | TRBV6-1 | ASSESRRPITGELF
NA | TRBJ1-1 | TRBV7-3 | ASSSGGMNTEAF
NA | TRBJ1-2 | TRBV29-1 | SVWLDYGYT
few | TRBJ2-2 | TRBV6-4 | ASSQLAGVGAGELF
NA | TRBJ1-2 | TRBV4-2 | ASSQEGQGNYGYT
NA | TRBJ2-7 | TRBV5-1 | ASSWDRGFPHYEQY
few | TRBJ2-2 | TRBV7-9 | ASNRDHEITGELF
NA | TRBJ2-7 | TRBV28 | ASSLAGAYEQY
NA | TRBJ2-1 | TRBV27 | ASSLSPGSYNEQF
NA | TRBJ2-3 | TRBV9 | ASSEPRAVTSTDTQY
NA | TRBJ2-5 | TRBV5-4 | ASRELDTQETQY
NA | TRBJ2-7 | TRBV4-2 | ASSPPRGARTPCEQY
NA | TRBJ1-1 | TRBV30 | AWSPGGYTEAF
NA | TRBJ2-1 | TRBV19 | ASRQGSYNEQF
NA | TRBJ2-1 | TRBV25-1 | ASSEYPGGKDEQF
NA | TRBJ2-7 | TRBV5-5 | ASSFDRGYEQY
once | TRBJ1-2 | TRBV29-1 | SVVSGLYGYT
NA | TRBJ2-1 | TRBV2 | ASTISSGSFVGEQF
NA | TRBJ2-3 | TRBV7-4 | ASSPIANSTDTQY
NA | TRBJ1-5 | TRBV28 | ASSDMVGGDQPQH
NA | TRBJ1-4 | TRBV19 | ASSMKQASAPNEKLF
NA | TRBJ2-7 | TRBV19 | ASSIYGLDEQY
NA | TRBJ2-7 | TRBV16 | ASSPTGGREQY
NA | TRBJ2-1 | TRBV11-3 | ASSLHTSGYNEQF
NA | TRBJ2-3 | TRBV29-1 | AMEPPGTDTQY
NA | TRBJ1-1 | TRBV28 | ASSKNRGRGTEAF
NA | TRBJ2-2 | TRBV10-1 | ASSESVDRATGELF
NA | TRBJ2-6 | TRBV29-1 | SVEVTGAGGANVLT
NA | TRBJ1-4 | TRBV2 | ASKTEEEKLF
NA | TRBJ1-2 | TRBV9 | ASSPGTGGPQANYGYT